A selection of T cell receptor beta chains follows, all from one sample in a study of blood T cell repertoires in COVID-19. The protocol was immunoSEQ multiplex PCR, while the TCRdb copy is restricted to in-frame clones and leaves out a portion. Found here are 200,000 to 300,000 clones, roughly 80% of them singletons; the top ten hold around 4%. Material for sequencing was peripheral blood. Every receptor here comes from a man in his sixties with acute or convalescent COVID-19. Each CDR3 is given with its conserved first and last residue. The D gene is left open where the match is weak. Clone size is shown for a subset of rows, as once, few, many or a class of expanded clone.

-,TRBV12-3/TRBV12-4,-,TRBJ2-1,CASTGRGPNEQFF,TGTGCCAGCACCGGGAGGGGGCCCAATGAGCAGTTCTTC
-,TRBV15,-,TRBJ1-5,CAISRDFSSNQPQHF,TGTGCCATCAGCAGAGATTTCTCCAGCAATCAGCCCCAGCATTTT
-,TRBV5-1,TRBD1,TRBJ2-5,CASSLGQGAETQYF,TGCGCCAGCAGCCTTGGACAGGGGGCAGAGACCCAGTACTTC
-,TRBV11-3,TRBD1,TRBJ2-5,CASSFSGTGGWETQYF,TGTGCCAGCAGCTTCTCCGGGACAGGGGGCTGGGAGACCCAGTACTTC
-,TRBV29-1,-,TRBJ1-1,CSVAGRATEAFF,TGCAGCGTTGCGGGCAGGGCCACTGAAGCTTTCTTT
once,TRBV6-1,-,TRBJ2-3,CASSERGGVKLYF,TGTGCCAGCAGTGAAAGGGGTGGGGTAAAGCTGTATTTT
-,TRBV7-2,TRBD2,TRBJ2-2,CASSLVRVAGGTGELFF,TGTGCCAGCAGCTTAGTGAGGGTAGCGGGAGGCACCGGGGAGCTGTTTTTT
-,TRBV6-2/TRBV6-3,-,TRBJ1-1,CASSAQRGSTEAFF,TGTGCCAGCAGTGCCCAAAGGGGGTCGACTGAAGCTTTCTTT
-,TRBV7-9,TRBD1,TRBJ2-5,CASSPSLQGQGAQETQYF,TGTGCCAGCAGCCCCTCCTTACAAGGGCAGGGGGCCCAAGAGACCCAGTACTTC
-,TRBV2,TRBD2,TRBJ2-3,CASTPGLAGGQEYF,TGTGCCAGCACCCCGGGACTAGCGGGGGGGCAGGAGTATTTT
-,TRBV21-1,-,TRBJ2-1,CASSQQWVAGFNEQFF,TGTGCCAGCAGCCAGCAATGGGTAGCGGGATTCAATGAGCAGTTCTTC
-,TRBV2,-,TRBJ2-5,CASRYEGETQYF,TGTGCCAGCAGATACGAGGGTGAGACCCAGTACTTC
-,TRBV18,-,TRBJ2-7,CASSPTTAHYEQYF,TGTGCCAGCTCACCTACTACTGCACACTACGAGCAGTACTTC
-,TRBV9,-,TRBJ1-2,CASSDPLGGYGYTF,TGTGCCAGCAGCGATCCCCTAGGGGGCTATGGCTACACCTTC
-,TRBV5-4,-,TRBJ2-3,CASSTAGISSTDTQYF,TGTGCCAGCAGCACTGCGGGAATCTCAAGCACAGATACGCAGTATTTT